The rows below give T cell receptor beta chains drawn from one sample of a study of shared clonotypes between healthy human individuals. The method was immunoSEQ multiplex PCR; TCRdb's version includes in-frame clones alone and lacks a portion of them. In the table there are over 2 million clones, roughly 96% of which are singletons. The specimen was naive CD4+ T cells sorted from blood. All receptors come from a man aged 18 to 30 in good health. Each CDR3 is given with its conserved first and last residue. Fields, in order: clone size, V gene, J gene, D gene, CDR3 length, CDR3 DNA, CDR3 protein. D genes are given only for firm matches. Clone size is stated in some rows and not others, as once, few, many or a class when expanded.

-,TRBV9,TRBJ2-1,-,15,TGTGCCAGCAGCGTGGGGCCCAACTACAACCCAGGCCAGTTCTTC,CASSVGPNYNPGQFF
-,TRBV6-1,TRBJ1-2,TRBD1,15,TGTGCCAGCAGTGAGGGGACAGGGTCTATCTATGGCTACACCTTC,CASSEGTGSIYGYTF
-,TRBV18,TRBJ1-1,TRBD1,14,TGTGCCAGCTTCGGGACAGGGGTGAACACTGAAGCTTTCTTT,CASFGTGVNTEAFF
-,TRBV7-2,TRBJ1-5,TRBD1,14,TGTGCCAGCAGCTTGACAGGGATGAGTCAGCCCCAGCATTTT,CASSLTGMSQPQHF
-,TRBV7-6,TRBJ2-7,-,14,TGTGCCAGCAGCTTAGGTCCAGGGGTCGGCGAGCAGTACTTC,CASSLGPGVGEQYF
-,TRBV7-9,TRBJ1-2,TRBD1,14,TGTGCCAGCAGCGCTAGGGGGCTCATCGAAGGCTACACCTTC,CASSARGLIEGYTF
once,TRBV18,TRBJ2-5,-,13,TGTGCCAGCTCCTCAGCAGGTGACGAGACCCAGTACTTC,CASSSAGDETQYF
-,TRBV7-3,TRBJ2-2,-,16,TGTGCCAGCAGCTTGTCTGGTACCGTCAACACCGGGGAGCTGTTTTTT,CASSLSGTVNTGELFF
-,TRBV18,TRBJ2-1,-,15,TGTGCCAGCTCGCCTACAACAGGGCTATACAATGAGCAGTTCTTC,CASSPTTGLYNEQFF
-,TRBV5-1,TRBJ2-7,-,14,TGCGCCAGCAGCTTGGAACTGAACTTCTACGAGCAGTACTTC,CASSLELNFYEQYF
-,TRBV28,TRBJ2-7,TRBD1,14,TGTGCCAGCAAGAGGACAGGGCCCCTTTACGAGCAGTACTTC,CASKRTGPLYEQYF
-,TRBV10-3,TRBJ2-2,TRBD2,17,TGTGCCATCGGGGGTAGCGGGGTAACTCAGAACACCGGGGAGCTGTTTTTT,CAIGGSGVTQNTGELFF
-,TRBV5-4,TRBJ1-1,TRBD1,15,TGTGCCAGCAGCTGGGGGACAGGGGAGAACACTGAAGCTTTCTTT,CASSWGTGENTEAFF
-,TRBV11-2,TRBJ1-1,TRBD1,16,TGTGCCAGCAGCTTAGGGACCGGGACAGGGAACACTGAAGCTTTCTTT,CASSLGTGTGNTEAFF